This T cell receptor (beta chain) appears in the sequencing data of a study of T cell responses to AZD1222 COVID-19 vaccine. Measured with immunoSEQ multiplex PCR; TCRdb has only the in-frame clones, and not every one. The sample carries about 110,000 clones, around 90% recorded once. Here the sequenced sample was peripheral blood, taken 28 days after the second AZD1222 dose. The sequence came from an adult who received the AZD1222 COVID-19 vaccine.

The CDR3 nucleotides are TGTGCCAGCAGCTCCCCCCCCAATTATGGCTACACCTTC. This translates into CASSSPPNYGYTF. The chain is built from TRBV5-6 and TRBJ1-2; D not certain. V lost 3 bases, J lost 5 bases, and 11 bases lay in between. Germline V gene sequence: CDR1 SGHDT, CDR2 YYEEEE. CDR3 size: 13 residues.